The source of this T cell receptor beta chain is a study of T cell responses to AZD1222 COVID-19 vaccine. Study-wide results and limits: Epitopes outside B.1.351 and B.1.1.7 mutated regions reportedly drew nearly half of spike TCRs. It should be noted that donors were predominantly white British and more often female, and clonal diversity was possibly underestimated. It was only a handful of AZD1222 recipients who were seropositive at baseline.

Clones were read by immunoSEQ multiplex PCR, and TCRdb kept only the in-frame ones, dropping some. Counted here are about 86,000 clones, approximately 89% occurring once; the ten biggest clones make up about 2.2%. Comments on this clone: Its specificity is not known.

The CDR3 sequence is 13 residues long. Trimming shortened V by 0 bases and J by 7 bases, and 9 bases separated the two germline ends. CDR1 is LNHNV, CDR2 YYDKDF, per germline (reference sequence). The TCR comes from an adult in good health. The chain joins TRBV15 to TRBJ1-2, with D perhaps matching TRBD1 (5 bases). The sequences come from peripheral blood, collected on day 0 of AZD1222 vaccination. The CDR3 is CATSRERGSGYTF. The DNA for the CDR3 is TGTGCCACCAGCAGAGAGAGGGGATCTGGCTACACCTTC.